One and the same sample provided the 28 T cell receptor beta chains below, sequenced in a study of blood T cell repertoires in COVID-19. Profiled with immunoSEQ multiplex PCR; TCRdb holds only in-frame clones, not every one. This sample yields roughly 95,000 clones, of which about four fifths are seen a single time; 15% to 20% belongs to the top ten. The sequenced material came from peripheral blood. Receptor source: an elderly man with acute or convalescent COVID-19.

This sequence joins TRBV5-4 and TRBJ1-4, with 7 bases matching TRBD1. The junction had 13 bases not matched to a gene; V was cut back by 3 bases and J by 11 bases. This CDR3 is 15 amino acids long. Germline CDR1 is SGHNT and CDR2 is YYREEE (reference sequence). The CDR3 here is CASSSYTLGGTKLFF. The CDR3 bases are TGTGCCAGCAGCTCCTATACCCTAGGGGGCACGAAACTGTTTTTT.

The CDR3 here is CASNRVSGNTEAFF. CDR3 nucleotides: TGTGCCAGCAACCGGGTTTCCGGGAACACTGAAGCTTTCTTT. The chain recombines TRBV6-5 with TRBJ1-1; D remains ambiguous. This CDR3 has 14 amino acids. Trimming left V 7 bases short and J 1 base short, with 13 bases between. Germline V gives CDR1 MNHEY, CDR2 SVGAGI.

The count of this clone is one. This CDR3 is CASSHTPGDQPQHF. In DNA form, the CDR3 reads TGTGCCAGCAGCCACACCCCCGGGGATCAGCCCCAGCATTTT. The rearrangement links TRBV7-2 to TRBJ1-5; D remains ambiguous. Trimming left V 5 bases short and J 5 bases short, with 13 bases between. CDR3 length: 14 residues. Germline V gives CDR1 SGHTA, CDR2 FQGNSA.

The CDR3 loop is CASRAGENEQFF. The CDR3 DNA reads TGTGCCAGCCGAGCGGGAGAGAATGAGCAGTTCTTC. This chain links TRBV3-1 (or the pseudogene TRBV3-2) with TRBJ2-1; 8 positions match TRBD2. With 8 bases clipped from V and 7 bases from J, the junction kept 4 bases outside the gene matches. Germline loops: CDR1 LGHDT, CDR2 YNNKEL (reference sequence). The CDR3 contains 12 residues.

CDR3 loop: CASSHPGTANTGELFF. Here the CDR3 DNA reads TGCGCCAGCAGCCACCCCGGGACTGCGAACACCGGGGAGCTGTTTTTT. V is TRBV5-1 and J is TRBJ2-2, with D possibly TRBD2 on 6 matching bases. This CDR3 contains 16 residues. Germline-derived CDR1 and CDR2 are SGHRS and YFSETQ. Trimming cost V 4 bases and J 0 bases, with 13 bases left between them.

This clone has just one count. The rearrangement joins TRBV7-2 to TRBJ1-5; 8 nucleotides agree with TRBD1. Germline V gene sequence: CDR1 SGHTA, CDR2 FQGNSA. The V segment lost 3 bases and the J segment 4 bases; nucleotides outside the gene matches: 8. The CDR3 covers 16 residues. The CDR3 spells CASSFTGGYNNQPQHF. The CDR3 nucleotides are TGTGCCAGCAGCTTTACAGGGGGTTATAATAATCAGCCCCAGCATTTT.

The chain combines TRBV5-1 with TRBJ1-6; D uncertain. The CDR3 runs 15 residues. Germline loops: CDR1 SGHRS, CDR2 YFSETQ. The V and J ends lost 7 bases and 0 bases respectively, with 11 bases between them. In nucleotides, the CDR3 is TGCGCCAGCGGAGACGGCCTCTCCTATAATTCACCCCTCCACTTT. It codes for CASGDGLSYNSPLHF.

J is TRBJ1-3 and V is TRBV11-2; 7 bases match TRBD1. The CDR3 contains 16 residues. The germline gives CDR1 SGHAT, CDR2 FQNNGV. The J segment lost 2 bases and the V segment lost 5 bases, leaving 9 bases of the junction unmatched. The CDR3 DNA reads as TGTGCCAGCAGCGGGGAGAGACAGGGCGCTGGAAACACCATATATTTT. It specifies CASSGERQGAGNTIYF.

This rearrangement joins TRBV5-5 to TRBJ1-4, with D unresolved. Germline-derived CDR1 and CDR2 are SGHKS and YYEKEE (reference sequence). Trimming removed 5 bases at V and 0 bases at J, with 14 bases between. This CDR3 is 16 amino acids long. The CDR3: CASSTLRFPTNEKLFF. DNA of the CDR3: TGTGCCAGCAGTACTCTCCGCTTCCCAACTAATGAAAAACTGTTTTTT. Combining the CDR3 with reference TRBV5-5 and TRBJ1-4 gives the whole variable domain DAGVTQSPTHLIKTRGQQVTLRCSPISGHKSVSWYQQVLGQGPQFIFQYYEKEERGRGNFPDRFSARQFPNYSSELNVNALLLGDSALYLCASSTLRFPTNEKLFFGSGTQLSVL.

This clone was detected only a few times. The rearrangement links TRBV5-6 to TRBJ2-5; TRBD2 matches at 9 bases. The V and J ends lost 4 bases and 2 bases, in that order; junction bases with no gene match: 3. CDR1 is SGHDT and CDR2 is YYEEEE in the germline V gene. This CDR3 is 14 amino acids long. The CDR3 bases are TGTGCCAGCAGCCGCGGACTAGCGCAAGAGACCCAGTACTTC. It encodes CASSRGLAQETQYF.

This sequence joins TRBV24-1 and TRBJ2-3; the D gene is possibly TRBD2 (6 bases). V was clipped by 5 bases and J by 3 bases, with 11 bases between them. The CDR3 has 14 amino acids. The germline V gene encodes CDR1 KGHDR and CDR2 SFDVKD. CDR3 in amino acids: CATSAGARTDTQYF. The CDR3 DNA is TGTGCCACCAGTGCGGGAGCGAGGACAGATACGCAGTATTTT.

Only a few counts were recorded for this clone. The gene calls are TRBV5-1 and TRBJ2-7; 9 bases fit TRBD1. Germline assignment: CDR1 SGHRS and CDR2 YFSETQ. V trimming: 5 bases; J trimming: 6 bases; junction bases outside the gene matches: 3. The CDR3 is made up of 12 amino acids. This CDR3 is CASRTGGGEQYF. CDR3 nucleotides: TGCGCCAGCAGAACAGGGGGCGGCGAGCAGTACTTC.

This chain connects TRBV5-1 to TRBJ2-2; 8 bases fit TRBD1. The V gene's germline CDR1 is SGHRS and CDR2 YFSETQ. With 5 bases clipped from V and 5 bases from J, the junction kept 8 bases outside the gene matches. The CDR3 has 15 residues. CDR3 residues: CASSPGGAGTGELFF. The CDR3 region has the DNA TGCGCCAGCAGTCCAGGGGGCGCGGGAACCGGGGAGCTGTTTTTT.

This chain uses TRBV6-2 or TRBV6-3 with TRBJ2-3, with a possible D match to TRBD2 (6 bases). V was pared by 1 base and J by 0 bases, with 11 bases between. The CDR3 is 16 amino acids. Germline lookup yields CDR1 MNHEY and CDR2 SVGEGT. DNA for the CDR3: TGTGCCAGCAGTTACTTGGGCGGGACCAGCACAGATACGCAGTATTTT. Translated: CASSYLGGTSTDTQYF.

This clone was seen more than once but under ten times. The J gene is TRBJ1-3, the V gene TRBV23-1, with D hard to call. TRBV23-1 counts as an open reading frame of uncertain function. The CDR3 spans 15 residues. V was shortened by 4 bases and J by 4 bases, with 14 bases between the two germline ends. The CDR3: CASSPLPSRGNTIYF. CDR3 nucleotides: TGCGCCAGCAGTCCCCTACCGAGCAGGGGAAACACCATATATTTT.

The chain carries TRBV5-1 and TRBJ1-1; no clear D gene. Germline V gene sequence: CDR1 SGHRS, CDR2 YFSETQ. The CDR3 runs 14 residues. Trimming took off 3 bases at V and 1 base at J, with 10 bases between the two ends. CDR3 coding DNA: TGCGCCAGCAGCTACGCCCCGGGGAACACTGAAGCTTTCTTT. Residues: CASSYAPGNTEAFF. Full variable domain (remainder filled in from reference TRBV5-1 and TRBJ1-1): KAGVTQTPRYLIKTRGQQVTLSCSPISGHRSVSWYQQTPGQGLQFLFEYFSETQRNKGNFPGRFSGRQFSNSRSEMNVSTLELGDSALYLCASSYAPGNTEAFFGQGTRLTVV.

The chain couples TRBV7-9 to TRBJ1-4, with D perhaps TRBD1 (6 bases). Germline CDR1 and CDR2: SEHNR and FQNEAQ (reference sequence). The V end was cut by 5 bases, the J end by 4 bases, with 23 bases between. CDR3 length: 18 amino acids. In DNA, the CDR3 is TGTGCCAGCAGCCCGGGGCAGGGGCTAAAGGGCGTTAATGAAAAACTGTTTTTT. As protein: CASSPGQGLKGVNEKLFF.

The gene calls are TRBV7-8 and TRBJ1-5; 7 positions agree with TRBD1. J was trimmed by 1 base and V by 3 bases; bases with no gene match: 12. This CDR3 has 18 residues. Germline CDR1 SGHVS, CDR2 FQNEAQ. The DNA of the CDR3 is TGTGCCAGCAGCTTCTCCATAGTCGGGGGACAGAGCAATCAGCCCCAGCATTTT. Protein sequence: CASSFSIVGGQSNQPQHF. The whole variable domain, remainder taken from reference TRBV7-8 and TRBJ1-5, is GAGVSQSPRYKVAKRGQDVALRCDPISGHVSLFWYQQALGQGPEFLTYFQNEAQLDKSGLPSDRFFAERPEGSVSTLKIQRTQQEDSAVYLCASSFSIVGGQSNQPQHFGDGTRLSIL.

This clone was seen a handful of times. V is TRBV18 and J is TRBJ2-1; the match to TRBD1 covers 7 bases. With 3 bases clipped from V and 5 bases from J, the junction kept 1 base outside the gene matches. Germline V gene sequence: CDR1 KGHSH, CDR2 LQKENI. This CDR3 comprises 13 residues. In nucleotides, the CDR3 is TGTGCCAGCTCACCGGGACAGAACAATGAGCAGTTCTTC. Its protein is CASSPGQNNEQFF.

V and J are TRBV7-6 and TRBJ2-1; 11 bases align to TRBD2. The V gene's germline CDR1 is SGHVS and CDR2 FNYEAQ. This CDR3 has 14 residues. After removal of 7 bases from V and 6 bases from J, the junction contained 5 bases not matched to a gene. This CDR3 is CASKLAGVSNEQFF. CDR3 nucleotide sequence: TGTGCCAGCAAACTAGCGGGAGTATCCAATGAGCAGTTCTTC.

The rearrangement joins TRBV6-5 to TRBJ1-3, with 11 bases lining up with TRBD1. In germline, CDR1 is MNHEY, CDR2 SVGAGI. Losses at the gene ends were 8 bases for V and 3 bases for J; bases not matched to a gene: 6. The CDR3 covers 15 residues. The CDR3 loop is CASGTGGSGGNTIYF. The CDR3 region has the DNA TGTGCCAGCGGGACAGGGGGTTCAGGTGGAAACACCATATATTTT.

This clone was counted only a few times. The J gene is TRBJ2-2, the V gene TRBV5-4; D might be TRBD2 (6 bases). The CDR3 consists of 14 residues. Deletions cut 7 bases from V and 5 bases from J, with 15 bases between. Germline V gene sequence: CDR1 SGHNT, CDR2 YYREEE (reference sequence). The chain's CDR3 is CASGAGQATGELFF. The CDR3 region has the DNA TGTGCCAGCGGTGCGGGGCAAGCAACCGGGGAGCTGTTTTTT.

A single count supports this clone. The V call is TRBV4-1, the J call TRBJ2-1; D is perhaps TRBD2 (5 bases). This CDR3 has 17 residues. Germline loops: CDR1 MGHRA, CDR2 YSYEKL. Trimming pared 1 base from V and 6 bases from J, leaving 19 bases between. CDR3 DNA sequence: TGCGCCAGCAGCCAAGGAGGGAGTACGGGATCGGCCAATGAGCAGTTCTTC. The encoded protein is CASSQGGSTGSANEQFF.

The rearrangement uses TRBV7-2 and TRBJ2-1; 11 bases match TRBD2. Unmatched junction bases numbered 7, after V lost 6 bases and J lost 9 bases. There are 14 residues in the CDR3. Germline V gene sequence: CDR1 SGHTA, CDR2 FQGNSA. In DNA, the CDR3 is TGTGCCAGCAGTCCGACTAGCGGGACGGGTGAGCAGTTCTTC. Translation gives CASSPTSGTGEQFF.

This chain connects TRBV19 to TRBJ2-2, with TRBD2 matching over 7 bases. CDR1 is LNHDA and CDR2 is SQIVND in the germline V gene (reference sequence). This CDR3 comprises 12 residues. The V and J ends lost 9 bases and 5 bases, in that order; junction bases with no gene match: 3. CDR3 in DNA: TGTGCCAGCAAGGGAGGGACCGGGGAGCTGTTTTTT. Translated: CASKGGTGELFF.

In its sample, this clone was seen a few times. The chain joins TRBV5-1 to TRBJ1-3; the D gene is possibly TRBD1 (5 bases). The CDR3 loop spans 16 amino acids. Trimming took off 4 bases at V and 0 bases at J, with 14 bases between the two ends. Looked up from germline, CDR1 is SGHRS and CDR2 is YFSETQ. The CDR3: CASSLAGSYSGNTIYF. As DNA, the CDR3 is TGCGCCAGCAGCCTGGCAGGGTCCTACTCTGGAAACACCATATATTTT.

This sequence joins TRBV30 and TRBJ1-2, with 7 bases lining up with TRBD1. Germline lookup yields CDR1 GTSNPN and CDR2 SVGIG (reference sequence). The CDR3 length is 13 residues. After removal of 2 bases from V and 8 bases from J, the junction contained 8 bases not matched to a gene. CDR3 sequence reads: CAWSSGTARGYTF. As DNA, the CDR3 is TGTGCCTGGAGTTCCGGGACAGCGAGGGGCTACACCTTC.

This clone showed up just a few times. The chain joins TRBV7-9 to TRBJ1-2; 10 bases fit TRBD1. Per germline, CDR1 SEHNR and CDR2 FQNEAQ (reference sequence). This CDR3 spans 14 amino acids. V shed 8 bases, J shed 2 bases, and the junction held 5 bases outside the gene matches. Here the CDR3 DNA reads TGTGCCAGCGCCCGACAGGGGGCCAACTATGGCTACACCTTC. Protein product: CASARQGANYGYTF.